This entry features one T cell receptor (beta chain) sequence. Which antigen it targets is not known. Base-call qualities are not available, and no considerably larger clone is one nucleotide away. This sample stems from a study of blood T cell repertoires in COVID-19 (TCRdb year 2020). Turning to the overall study: Samples covering the acute and convalescent phases of COVID-19 were provided by collaborators in the United States, Italy and Spain. The prospective study material was composed of cDNA or gDNA derived from T cells, B-cell-depleted T cells, or PBMCs. Nearly every sample came with metadata listing a de-identified subject ID, COVID-19 status, age in years and sex. Samples were obtained from the ongoing ImmuneRACE study (first 160 participants) and from over 1,000 subjects provided by 6 global collaborators. Subjects who had been exposed to COVID-19, were actively infected with it, or had recovered from it provided the deeply sampled blood TCRbeta repertoires that made up the dataset. Where HLA class I and class II types were available, the types were taken from metadata supplied by the sample provider, not from assay-based typing. A freely available public database, intended as a resource for researchers studying the immune response to SARS-CoV-2, is where the repertoires were released. Points the paper makes about the study in general: How much clinical and demographic metadata was included differed by source and by participant, and the metadata was provided uncurated.

TCRbeta CDR3 regions were amplified from genomic DNA using the immunoSEQ Assay, a bias-controlled multiplex PCR. On the study's bioinformatics: The number of nucleated cells in each sample was estimated by amplification of reference gene primers within the assay. To quantify the absolute abundance of each unique TCRbeta CDR3 rearrangement, sequence reads were collapsed and filtered. For each sample, productive Simpson clonality was calculated as the square root of Simpson's diversity index across productive rearrangements. Entries here come from immuneACCESS through TCRdb and include only in-frame sequences with V and J called. Some clones fail to appear in such tables; in the studies checked, an unresolved V gene covers under half of the shortfall, and the cause of the remainder is unknown. The DNA was the basis for D and trimming; V, J and clone size are from that table. This sample has fewer than 70,000 clones in its table, and about 85% of those were observed once. Approximately 8.4% of the sample lies in the top ten.

From a lookup of the germline V gene, CDR1 and CDR2 are SNHLY and FYNNEI. Here V drops 1 base and J drops 3 bases, and the junction holds 3 bases not matched to any gene. Reading from cysteine to phenylalanine, the CDR3 counts 15 amino acids. Only CDR3 DNA remains: 45 bases, in frame from the first base. Collaborating institutions collected whole blood in K2EDTA tubes following their own protocols. For TCRbeta analysis, collaborators shipped samples in one of three forms: frozen whole blood, isolated PBMCs, or DNA extracted from either of those sample types. The sequence is built from TRBV2 and TRBJ2-5, with 9 central nucleotides matching TRBD2. Material: peripheral blood. The receptor comes from a woman between 65 and 79 years old with active COVID-19. The bases are TGTGCCAGCAGTGAAGGCCTAGCGGGGAAAGAGACCCAGTACTTC. Translation gives CASSEGLAGKETQYF. Beyond the CDR3, the reference TRBV2 and TRBJ2-5 genes provide the residues; the full variable domain reads: EPEVTQTPSHQVTQMGQEVILRCVPISNHLYFYWYRQILGQKVEFLVSFYNNEISEKSEIFDDQFSVERPDGSNFTLKIRSTKLEDSAMYFCASSEGLAGKETQYFGPGTRLLVL.